These 18 T cell receptor beta chains share one sample of origin, sequenced in a study of blood T cell repertoires in COVID-19. Profiled with immunoSEQ multiplex PCR; TCRdb holds only in-frame clones, not every one. Of a few hundred thousand clones in the sample, nearly 85% are singletons; the top ten hold roughly 1.3%. Material for sequencing was peripheral blood. These receptors came from a woman aged 30 to 39 with COVID-19, enrolled during active disease.

The chain carries TRBV6-5 and TRBJ2-1; 9 bases are a match to TRBD1. Germline CDR1 reads MNHEY; CDR2 reads SVGAGI. Trimming removed 5 bases from V and 5 bases from J; junction bases left unmatched: 7. CDR3 length equals 15 residues. The CDR3 coding sequence is TGTGCCAGCAGTACCGGGACAGGGTTTAACAATGAGCAGTTCTTC. Protein: CASSTGTGFNNEQFF.

This clone was seen only once. The gene calls are TRBV6-5 and TRBJ1-6; D is undetermined. The CDR3 length is 15 residues. Germline values: CDR1 MNHEY, CDR2 SVGAGI. Trimming removed 3 bases at V and 8 bases at J, with 14 bases between. CDR3 region: CASSYAGPSDSPLHF. The DNA of the CDR3 is TGTGCCAGCAGTTATGCCGGGCCTAGCGATTCACCCCTCCACTTT.

The V and J genes are TRBV27 and TRBJ2-7; D uncertain. Germline V lookup: CDR1 MNHEY, CDR2 SMNVEV (reference sequence). The CDR3 runs 10 residues. V dropped 5 bases and J dropped 5 bases, with 4 bases sitting between them. DNA for the CDR3: TGTGCCAGCAGTAGCCACGAGCAGTACTTC. The encoded protein is CASSSHEQYF.

This chain joins TRBV11-3 and TRBJ2-7; 7 nucleotides align to TRBD1. The CDR3 sequence is 13 residues long. Germline V gives CDR1 SGHNT, CDR2 YENEEA. The CDR3 reads CERTGTVSYEQYF. The CDR3 nucleotides read TGTGAGCGGACCGGGACAGTTAGTTACGAGCAGTACTTC.

Only a few counts were recorded for this clone. The chain uses TRBV11-2 and TRBJ2-1; TRBD2 agrees at 7 bases. This CDR3 region has 15 residues. CDR1 is SGHAT and CDR2 is FQNNGV in the germline V gene. Losses at the gene ends were 3 bases for V and 2 bases for J; bases not matched to a gene: 4. The DNA for the CDR3 is TGTGCCAGCAGCTTTAAGCGGGGACCCTACAATGAGCAGTTCTTC. Its protein is CASSFKRGPYNEQFF.

The genes are TRBV15 and TRBJ1-6; tentative D call: TRBD1 (5 bases). Germline CDR1 LNHNV, CDR2 YYDKDF (reference sequence). This CDR3 has 16 amino acids. V was trimmed by 5 bases and J by 4 bases, leaving 15 bases between them. The CDR3 bases are TGTGCCACCAGCGTAGACAGATGGGATTATAATTCACCCCTCCACTTT. It specifies CATSVDRWDYNSPLHF. Drawing the rest from reference TRBV15 and TRBJ1-6, the complete variable domain is DAMVIQNPRYQVTQFGKPVTLSCSQTLNHNVMYWYQQKSSQAPKLLFHYYDKDFNNEADTPDNFQSRRPNTSFCFLDIRSPGLGDTAMYLCATSVDRWDYNSPLHFGNGTRLTVT.

This clone appeared once. The chain carries TRBV6-5 and TRBJ1-2; 10 nucleotides match TRBD1. CDR3 length: 13 amino acids. CDR1 and CDR2 (germline): MNHEY, SVGAGI. With V trimmed by 11 bases and J by 5 bases, 8 bases remained unmatched. In DNA form, the CDR3 reads TGTGCCTCGAACCCGGGACAGGGGTATGGCTACACCTTC. It encodes CASNPGQGYGYTF.

V is TRBV25-1 and J is TRBJ2-7; TRBD1 is a possible D gene (6 bases). The CDR3 is made up of 16 amino acids. The V gene lost 3 bases and the J gene lost 0 bases, with 15 bases spanning the gap. Germline V gene data show CDR1 as MGHDK and CDR2 as SYGVNS. The DNA of the CDR3 is TGTGCCAGCAGTGAGCAGGGACAAACAATCTCCTACGAGCAGTACTTC. This sequence encodes CASSEQGQTISYEQYF.

The V call is TRBV5-4, the J call TRBJ2-3; 14 bases line up with TRBD2. This CDR3 comprises 16 residues. V shed 5 bases, J shed 4 bases, and the junction held 6 bases outside the gene matches. Germline CDR1 reads SGHNT; CDR2 reads YYREEE (reference sequence). CDR3: CASRRRLAGGSDTQYF. Written as DNA, the CDR3 is TGTGCCAGCAGGCGGCGACTAGCGGGAGGGTCAGATACGCAGTATTTT.

The rearrangement uses TRBV7-2 and TRBJ2-5; 9 bases are a match to TRBD2. The J segment lost 7 bases and the V segment lost 2 bases, leaving 8 bases of the junction unmatched. This CDR3 is built from 15 residues. Germline V gene lookup returns CDR1 SGHTA and CDR2 FQGNSA. CDR3 sequence reads: CASSLSSGRVGTQYF. The CDR3 nucleotides read TGTGCCAGCAGCTTAAGTAGCGGGAGAGTAGGGACCCAGTACTTC.

CDR3 residues: CASRASGEQYF. CDR3 DNA: TGTGCCAGCAGGGCTAGCGGTGAGCAGTACTTC. The chain uses TRBV27 and TRBJ2-7, with 7 bases fitting TRBD2. J lost 7 bases, V lost 6 bases, and 3 bases had no gene match. Per the germline V gene, CDR1 is MNHEY and CDR2 is SMNVEV (reference sequence). The CDR3 extends over 11 amino acids.

The V and J genes are TRBV12-3 or TRBV12-4 and TRBJ1-2; tentative D call: TRBD1 (6 bases). V dropped 3 bases and J dropped 8 bases, with 13 bases sitting between them. The CDR3 has 13 amino acids. The CDR3 DNA follows: TGTGCCAGCAGTTTTACGAACAGGGAGGGCTACACCTTC. It specifies CASSFTNREGYTF.

This chain connects TRBV27 to TRBJ2-7, with TRBD2 matching 8 bases. The ends lost 3 bases at V and 6 bases at J; junction bases unmatched: 4. There are 13 residues in the CDR3. CDR1 is MNHEY, CDR2 SMNVEV, per germline (reference sequence). In DNA form, the CDR3 reads TGTGCCAGCAGTTTGAGCGGGAGTAGCGAGCAGTACTTC. Translation gives CASSLSGSSEQYF.

This rearrangement joins TRBV5-1 to TRBJ2-7; D gene ambiguous. Germline CDR1 and CDR2: SGHRS and YFSETQ. The CDR3 spans 16 residues. V lost 4 bases, J lost 0 bases, and 17 bases lay in between. Here the CDR3 DNA reads TGCGCCAGCAGCCCAACCGCAGGTCGGCACTCCTACGAGCAGTACTTC. Translating gives CASSPTAGRHSYEQYF.

The rearrangement joins TRBV6-5 to TRBJ1-1, with D unresolved. V gave up 6 bases and J gave up 4 bases, with 18 bases separating them. The CDR3 length is 15 residues. Germline CDR1 and CDR2: MNHEY and SVGAGI. In DNA, the CDR3 is TGTGCCAGCAGGGGATTAGAGACTACGGGCACTGAAGCTTTCTTT. It translates to CASRGLETTGTEAFF.

The chain recombines TRBV5-5 with TRBJ1-2; 7 nucleotides match TRBD1. This CDR3 is built from 13 residues. The V segment lost 4 bases and the J segment 4 bases; nucleotides outside the gene matches: 4. The germline gives CDR1 SGHKS, CDR2 YYEKEE (reference sequence). The CDR3 loop is CASSTTGRYGYTF. Here the CDR3 DNA reads TGTGCCAGCAGCACGACAGGGCGCTATGGCTACACCTTC.

The chain has TRBV10-3 and TRBJ2-7; D might be TRBD1 (6 bases). Trimming cost V 7 bases and J 1 base, with 11 bases left between them. The CDR3 length is 13 residues. Germline CDR1 is ENHRY and CDR2 is SYGVKD. CDR3 sequence: CAINPGESYEQYF. The CDR3 region has the DNA TGTGCCATCAATCCAGGGGAGTCCTACGAGCAGTACTTC.

This clone was counted a few times. Mismatch with germline at one junction end may stem from a read error. The V call is TRBV11-3, the J call TRBJ1-1; 8 bases are a match to TRBD1. Germline values: CDR1 SGHNT, CDR2 YENEEA. This CDR3 has 14 residues. The CDR3: CASNLQGGITEAFF. DNA for the CDR3: TGTGCCAGCAACTTACAGGGGGGAATCACTGAAGCTTTCTTT.